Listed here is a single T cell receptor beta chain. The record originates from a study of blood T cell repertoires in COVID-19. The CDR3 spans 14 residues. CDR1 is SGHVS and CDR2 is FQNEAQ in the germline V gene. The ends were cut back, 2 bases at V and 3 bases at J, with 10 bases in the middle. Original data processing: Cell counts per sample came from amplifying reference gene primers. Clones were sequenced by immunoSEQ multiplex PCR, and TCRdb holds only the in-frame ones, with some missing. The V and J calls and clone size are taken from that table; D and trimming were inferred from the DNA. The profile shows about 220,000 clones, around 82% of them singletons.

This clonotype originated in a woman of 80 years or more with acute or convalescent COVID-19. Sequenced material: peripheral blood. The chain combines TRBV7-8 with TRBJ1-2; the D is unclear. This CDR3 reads CASSLKAADYGYTF. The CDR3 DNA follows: TGTGCCAGCAGCTTAAAGGCGGCGGACTATGGCTACACCTTC.